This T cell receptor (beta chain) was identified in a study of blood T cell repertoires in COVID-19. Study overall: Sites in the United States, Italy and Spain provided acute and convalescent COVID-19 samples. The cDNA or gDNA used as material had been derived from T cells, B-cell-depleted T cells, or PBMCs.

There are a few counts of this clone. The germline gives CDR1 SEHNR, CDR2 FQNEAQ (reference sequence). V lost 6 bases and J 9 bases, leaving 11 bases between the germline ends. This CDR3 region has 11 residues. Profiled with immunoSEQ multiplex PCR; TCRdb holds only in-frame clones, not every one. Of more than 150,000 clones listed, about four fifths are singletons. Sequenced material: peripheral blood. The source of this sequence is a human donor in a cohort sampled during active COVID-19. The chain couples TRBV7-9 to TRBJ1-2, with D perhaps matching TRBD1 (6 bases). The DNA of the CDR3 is TGTGCCAGCAGTTACGGACAGAGCTACACCTTC. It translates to CASSYGQSYTF.